This is a list of T cell receptor beta chains from one sample in a study of cytomegalovirus exposure and HLA in healthy donors. Produced via immunoSEQ multiplex PCR; TCRdb's table is partial and in-frame only. The sample records some 130,000 clones, 55% to 75% being singletons. Sequenced material: PBMCs. Receptor source: a man aged 30 to 45 in good health and CMV-seropositive. Each CDR3 is given with its conserved first and last residue. A D gene is named only where the DNA matches it firmly. Only part of the rows carry a size: once, few, many, or a class if the clone is expanded.

length: 16; D: TRBD1; size: -; J: TRBJ2-5; V: TRBV29-1; DNA: TGCAGCGTTGAGGGTGACAGGGGGTTTAGAGCCGAGACCCAGTACTTC; CDR3: CSVEGDRGFRAETQYF
length: 14; D: -; size: few; J: TRBJ1-2; V: TRBV10-3; DNA: TGTGCCATCAGTGAGCTCGAGACTAACTATGGCTACACCTTC; CDR3: CAISELETNYGYTF
length: 12; D: TRBD1; size: few; J: TRBJ1-1; V: TRBV2; DNA: TGTGCCAGCAGTGGACAGGGTCTTGAAGCTTTCTTT; CDR3: CASSGQGLEAFF
length: 17; D: TRBD2; size: few; J: TRBJ2-7; V: TRBV7-9; DNA: TGTTCCAGCAGCCCAGGACTAGCGGAGATACGGGGCTACGAGCAGTACTTC; CDR3: CSSSPGLAEIRGYEQYF
length: 15; D: TRBD1; size: few; J: TRBJ1-1; V: TRBV9; DNA: TGTGCCAGCAGCGCGACCGGGACAGGAGGCACTGAAGCTTTCTTT; CDR3: CASSATGTGGTEAFF
length: 13; D: TRBD1; size: -; J: TRBJ1-1; V: TRBV5-1; DNA: TGCGCCAGCAGCCGACAGGGGGGCACTGAAGCTTTCTTT; CDR3: CASSRQGGTEAFF
length: 13; D: TRBD1; size: -; J: TRBJ1-2; V: TRBV2; DNA: TGTGCCAGCAGTGAGGACAGGGGGCGAGGCTACACCTTC; CDR3: CASSEDRGRGYTF
length: 18; D: -; size: once; J: TRBJ1-4; V: TRBV6-1; DNA: TGTGCCAGCAGTGACTGTCCAAGTCTCCTAGTCGACAATGAAAAACTGTTTTTT; CDR3: CASSDCPSLLVDNEKLFF
length: 16; D: TRBD2; size: -; J: TRBJ2-3; V: TRBV15; DNA: TGTGCCACCAGCATACAACTAGCGGGAGTTGGAGATACGCAGTATTTT; CDR3: CATSIQLAGVGDTQYF
length: 14; D: TRBD1; size: -; J: TRBJ1-5; V: TRBV6-6; DNA: TGTGCCAGCAGAAAAGACAGGGGCAATCAGCCCCAGCATTTT; CDR3: CASRKDRGNQPQHF
length: 11; D: -; size: once; J: TRBJ2-5; V: TRBV20-1; DNA: TGCAGTGCTAGTTACCTACTCTCCTCTTACTTC; CDR3: CSASYLLSSYF
length: 15; D: -; size: once; J: TRBJ2-7; V: TRBV9; DNA: TGTGCCAGCAGCGTCGTCGTCGACGGGAGCGACGAGCAGTACTTC; CDR3: CASSVVVDGSDEQYF
length: 14; D: TRBD2; size: -; J: TRBJ2-5; V: TRBV29-1; DNA: TGCAGCGTTGAAGGCCCCGCGGGAGGCGAGACCCAGTACTTC; CDR3: CSVEGPAGGETQYF
length: 19; D: TRBD2; size: -; J: TRBJ2-7; V: TRBV29-1; DNA: TGCAGCGTAGCACTTTTTCGTGGGACTAGCGCCGATACAACCTACGAGCAGTACTTC; CDR3: CSVALFRGTSADTTYEQYF
length: 15; D: -; size: -; J: TRBJ1-4; V: TRBV9; DNA: TGTGCCAGCAGCGCAAACAGTGCAACTAATGAAAAACTGTTTTTT; CDR3: CASSANSATNEKLFF
length: 15; D: -; size: -; J: TRBJ1-1; V: TRBV18; DNA: TGTGCCAGCTCACCGGTTTTGGGGGGGAACACTGAAGCTTTCTTT; CDR3: CASSPVLGGNTEAFF
length: 14; D: TRBD2; size: once; J: TRBJ2-4; V: TRBV6-5; DNA: TGTGCCAGCAGTTGGGGGGGTTGGCCAAACATTCAGTACTTC; CDR3: CASSWGGWPNIQYF
length: 14; D: TRBD1; size: once; J: TRBJ2-1; V: TRBV11-3; DNA: TGTGCCAGCAGCCCAGGGGGAAGGGGAGATGAGCAGTTCTTC; CDR3: CASSPGGRGDEQFF
length: 14; D: TRBD1; size: -; J: TRBJ2-5; V: TRBV10-3; DNA: TGTGCCATCAGTGAACCAGGGGGCCAAGAGACCCAGTACTTC; CDR3: CAISEPGGQETQYF
length: 15; D: -; size: -; J: TRBJ1-5; V: TRBV2; DNA: TGTGCCAGCAACCGGGCAGGGGCCGTTAATCAGCCCCAGCATTTT; CDR3: CASNRAGAVNQPQHF
length: 21; D: TRBD1; size: -; J: TRBJ1-1; V: TRBV27; DNA: TGTGCCAGCAACAAAATCACCAATGGCCGGACAGGGCGGGTTATGAACACTGAAGCTTTCTTT; CDR3: CASNKITNGRTGRVMNTEAFF
length: 16; D: TRBD1; size: -; J: TRBJ2-1; V: TRBV2; DNA: TGTGCCAGCAGTAAAGACAGGGGGAGGTTCTACAATGAGCAGTTCTTC; CDR3: CASSKDRGRFYNEQFF
length: 15; D: -; size: -; J: TRBJ2-3; V: TRBV6-5; DNA: TGTGCCAGCAGAACCGACAGGGAGGGCACAGATACGCAGTATTTT; CDR3: CASRTDREGTDTQYF
length: 14; D: -; size: -; J: TRBJ1-1; V: TRBV28; DNA: TGTGCCAGCAGTTCCCTTAGGGGCTGGACTGAAGCTTTCTTT; CDR3: CASSSLRGWTEAFF
length: 13; D: TRBD1; size: -; J: TRBJ1-4; V: TRBV2; DNA: TGTGCCAGTTACAGGGGGGACTATGAAAAACTGTTTTTT; CDR3: CASYRGDYEKLFF
length: 15; D: TRBD2; size: -; J: TRBJ2-1; V: TRBV11-3; DNA: TGTGCCAGCAGCTTAGGGCGCGGGAGGGGGGATGAGCAGTTCTTC; CDR3: CASSLGRGRGDEQFF
length: 16; D: TRBD2; size: -; J: TRBJ2-7; V: TRBV5-1; DNA: TGCGCCAGCAGCTTGGTATCCCTAGCGGCCTCCTACGAGCAGTACTTC; CDR3: CASSLVSLAASYEQYF
length: 16; D: TRBD1; size: few; J: TRBJ1-3; V: TRBV28; DNA: TGTGCCAGCAGTCGGATGGGACAGGGCTCTGGAAACACCATATATTTT; CDR3: CASSRMGQGSGNTIYF
length: 15; D: TRBD2; size: -; J: TRBJ2-7; V: TRBV27; DNA: TGTGCCAGCAGTTTGAAACGCGGGAGCTCCTACGAGCAGTACTTC; CDR3: CASSLKRGSSYEQYF
length: 15; D: TRBD1; size: -; J: TRBJ2-7; V: TRBV5-6; DNA: TGTGCCAGCAGCCCGGCCGGACAGGTCTCCTACGAGCAGTACTTC; CDR3: CASSPAGQVSYEQYF
length: 13; D: -; size: -; J: TRBJ2-7; V: TRBV5-1; DNA: TGCGCCAGCAGCTTGGGGCAGCGCTACGAGCAGTACTTC; CDR3: CASSLGQRYEQYF
length: 14; D: TRBD1; size: -; J: TRBJ2-4; V: TRBV5-1; DNA: TGCGCCAGCAGCCCGGGACAGGGCCGAAACATTCAGTACTTC; CDR3: CASSPGQGRNIQYF
length: 16; D: -; size: few; J: TRBJ2-3; V: TRBV7-9; DNA: TGTGCCAGCAGCTCTAGCCGGGGGATGATCACAGATACGCAGTATTTT; CDR3: CASSSSRGMITDTQYF
length: 14; D: -; size: few; J: TRBJ1-3; V: TRBV5-1; DNA: TGCGCCAGCAGCCTGGACAACTCTGGAAACACCATATATTTT; CDR3: CASSLDNSGNTIYF
length: 18; D: TRBD1; size: -; J: TRBJ1-5; V: TRBV7-8; DNA: TGTGCCAGCAGCTTACGGCCGGTCCGGACAGGGGGCTTCCAGCCCCAGCATTTT; CDR3: CASSLRPVRTGGFQPQHF
length: 14; D: -; size: -; J: TRBJ2-7; V: TRBV7-6; DNA: TGTGCCAGCAGCTTAGAACAGGGATCCTACGAGCAGTACTTC; CDR3: CASSLEQGSYEQYF
length: 15; D: TRBD1; size: -; J: TRBJ1-1; V: TRBV4-1; DNA: TGCGCCAGCAGCTTCCGGGACAGCCTGAACACTGAAGCTTTCTTT; CDR3: CASSFRDSLNTEAFF
length: 14; D: TRBD2; size: -; J: TRBJ2-3; V: TRBV27; DNA: TGTGCCAGCAGTCCGGTAGCGGGTACAGATACGCAGTATTTT; CDR3: CASSPVAGTDTQYF
length: 17; D: TRBD1; size: few; J: TRBJ1-5; V: TRBV15; DNA: TGTGCCACCAGCAGAGATCGGGACAGGGGGAAAAATCAGCCCCAGCATTTT; CDR3: CATSRDRDRGKNQPQHF
length: 14; D: -; size: few; J: TRBJ2-7; V: TRBV6-1; DNA: TGTGCCAGCAGTGGCCGCGTTACTTCCTACGAGCAGTACTTC; CDR3: CASSGRVTSYEQYF
length: 13; D: -; size: -; J: TRBJ2-5; V: TRBV7-2; DNA: TGTGCCAGCAGCTTAGGTCTGCGCGAGACCCAGTACTTC; CDR3: CASSLGLRETQYF
length: 16; D: TRBD1; size: -; J: TRBJ2-1; V: TRBV5-4; DNA: TGTGCCAGTAGCTTCGGGGACAGGAGGCTCTACAATGAGCAGCTCTTC; CDR3: CASSFGDRRLYNEQLF
length: 13; D: TRBD1; size: -; J: TRBJ1-2; V: TRBV4-2; DNA: TGTGCCAGCAGCCAAGCCCGGGACAGTGCCTACACCTTC; CDR3: CASSQARDSAYTF
length: 16; D: -; size: once; J: TRBJ2-3; V: TRBV5-4; DNA: TGTGCCAGCACCAAAGGGGGAGGGCGGAGCACAGATACGCAGTATTTT; CDR3: CASTKGGGRSTDTQYF
length: 15; D: TRBD2; size: -; J: TRBJ2-1; V: TRBV7-3; DNA: TGTGCCAGCAGCTTAACGGCTAGCGGATACAATGAGCAGTTCTTC; CDR3: CASSLTASGYNEQFF
length: 17; D: TRBD2; size: few; J: TRBJ2-7; V: TRBV11-1; DNA: TGTGCCAGCAGCTTAGTGATCGGCGGGAGAGGCTCCTACGAGCAGTACTTC; CDR3: CASSLVIGGRGSYEQYF
length: 17; D: TRBD1; size: -; J: TRBJ2-2; V: TRBV5-1; DNA: TGCGCCAGCAGCTTAGCGACAGGGTATTTGTTGGCCGGGGAGCTGTTTTTT; CDR3: CASSLATGYLLAGELFF
length: 12; D: -; size: few; J: TRBJ1-5; V: TRBV19; DNA: TGTGCCAGTAGTATCCTAAATCAGCCCCAGCATTTT; CDR3: CASSILNQPQHF
length: 14; D: TRBD1; size: -; J: TRBJ2-7; V: TRBV5-6; DNA: TGTGCCAGCAGCGCGGCCCCAGGGGGCTACGAGCAGTACTTC; CDR3: CASSAAPGGYEQYF
length: 16; D: -; size: -; J: TRBJ2-3; V: TRBV28; DNA: TGTGCCAGCAGTCCCCAGGGAAGGGGCAGCACAGATACGCAGTATTTT; CDR3: CASSPQGRGSTDTQYF